Listed below are T cell receptor beta chains from one sample, sequenced in a study of T cell clusters in autoimmune cytopenias. No DNA is given; TCRdb re-called the multiplex PCR reads and lists each CDR3 protein once. The sample data list approximately 8,100 distinct CDR3 sequences. The sample consisted of peripheral blood. These receptors were obtained from a human donor with an autoimmune cytopenia or autoimmune hepatitis (not recorded which). Both conserved end residues are part of each CDR3. Each record gives: V gene, clone size, J gene, CDR3 protein. The size field is filled for only some rows; it gives once, few, many or a size class.

V: TRBV28; size: NA; J: TRBJ2-7; CDR3: CASSSQTGGREQYF
V: TRBV19; size: medium-sized; J: TRBJ2-1; CDR3: CASSILGDKQFF
V: TRBV7-9; size: NA; J: TRBJ2-6; CDR3: CASSLTVAGANVLTF
V: TRBV2; size: NA; J: TRBJ1-2; CDR3: CASRKDGYYGYTF
V: TRBV11-1; size: NA; J: TRBJ2-7; CDR3: CASSLNGPYEQYF
V: TRBV7-2; size: NA; J: TRBJ1-1; CDR3: CASSLVGGGAPTEAFF
V: TRBV27; size: NA; J: TRBJ2-7; CDR3: CASSALTGNHEQYF
V: TRBV5-4; size: medium-sized; J: TRBJ2-3; CDR3: CASSLQRLAGGDTQYF
V: TRBV20-1; size: NA; J: TRBJ1-2; CDR3: CSAPRDWGIGGYTF
V: TRBV19; size: medium-sized; J: TRBJ2-3; CDR3: CASSGQDIERETQYF
V: TRBV30; size: medium-sized; J: TRBJ2-2; CDR3: CASRGLARGTGELFF
V: TRBV5-5; size: medium-sized; J: TRBJ1-4; CDR3: CASSLAGRMANEKLFF
V: TRBV18; size: medium-sized; J: TRBJ2-2; CDR3: CASSPRGGELFF
V: TRBV18; size: medium-sized; J: TRBJ1-1; CDR3: CASSPVAGEAFF
V: TRBV19; size: NA; J: TRBJ2-2; CDR3: CASSRTPRSLANTGELFF
V: TRBV11-1; size: NA; J: TRBJ2-7; CDR3: CASSFMTGGHEQYF
V: TRBV27; size: NA; J: TRBJ2-3; CDR3: CASRSILAGGTDTQYF
V: TRBV20-1; size: medium-sized; J: TRBJ2-5; CDR3: CSAREELVWETQYF
V: TRBV27; size: medium-sized; J: TRBJ2-7; CDR3: CASSFDRAVREQYF
V: TRBV6-5; size: medium-sized; J: TRBJ1-5; CDR3: CASKNQGQGNQPQHF
V: TRBV27; size: medium-sized; J: TRBJ2-5; CDR3: CASSSREETQYF
V: TRBV7-6; size: medium-sized; J: TRBJ2-7; CDR3: CASSWRQGAYEQYF
V: TRBV7-6; size: NA; J: TRBJ2-3; CDR3: CASSLTASTDTQYF
V: TRBV14; size: NA; J: TRBJ2-7; CDR3: CASSSWIKGSYEQYF
V: TRBV5-5; size: medium-sized; J: TRBJ2-1; CDR3: CASSLVAGGPRNEQFF
V: TRBV18; size: NA; J: TRBJ2-2; CDR3: CASDPPGGQNTGELFF
V: TRBV18; size: medium-sized; J: TRBJ2-1; CDR3: CASSQGQEGNEQFF
V: TRBV28; size: NA; J: TRBJ2-3; CDR3: CASGGADRKSQYF
V: TRBV18; size: medium-sized; J: TRBJ1-5; CDR3: CASSPSRTGEDYAQPQHF